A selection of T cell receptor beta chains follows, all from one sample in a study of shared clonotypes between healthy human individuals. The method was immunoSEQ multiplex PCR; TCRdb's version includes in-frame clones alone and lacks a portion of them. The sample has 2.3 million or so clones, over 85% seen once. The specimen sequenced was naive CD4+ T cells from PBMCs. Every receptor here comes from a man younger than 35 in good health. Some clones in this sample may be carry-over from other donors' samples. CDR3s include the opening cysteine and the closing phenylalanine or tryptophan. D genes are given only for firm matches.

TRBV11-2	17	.	CASSLDPFRFSEETQYF
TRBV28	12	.	CASRVTTDTQYF
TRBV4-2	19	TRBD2	CASSQVAGALAGGLYEQYF
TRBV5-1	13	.	CASSQGMGNEQFF
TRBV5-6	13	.	CASSLGGPDRQYF
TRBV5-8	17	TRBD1	CASSLLGDSYSNQPQHF
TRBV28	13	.	CASSLKALRGYTF
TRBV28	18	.	CASMVFQGYRPSYNEQFF
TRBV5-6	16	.	CASSLARDSGANVLTF
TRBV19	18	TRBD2	CASSILAGGQASTDTQYF
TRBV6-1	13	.	CASSVAGVTEAFF
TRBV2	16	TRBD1	CASSGTGARVTGELFF
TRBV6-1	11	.	CASSEGETQYF
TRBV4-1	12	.	CASSQDTDTQYF
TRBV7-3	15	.	CASSLAGLHTGELFF
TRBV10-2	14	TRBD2	CAGRTSGNTGELFF
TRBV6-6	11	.	CASSYVGELFF
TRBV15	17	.	CATSRGGAGLGNQPQHF
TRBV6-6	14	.	CASSYSGGQETQYF
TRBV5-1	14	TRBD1	CASSQTGTNEKLFF
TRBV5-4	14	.	CASSLGGGNQPQHF
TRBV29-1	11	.	CSVCRGNEQFF
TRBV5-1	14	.	CASSLAQGNTEAFF
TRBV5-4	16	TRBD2	CASSPGTSGITKTQYF
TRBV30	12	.	CAWSLFSETQYF
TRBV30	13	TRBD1	CAWTKTGGDGYTF
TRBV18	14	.	CASSPGILYNEQFF
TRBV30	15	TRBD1	CAWGQGLNSNQPQHF
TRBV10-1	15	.	CASSPTSSTYNEQFF
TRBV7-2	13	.	CASSLGRNTEAFF
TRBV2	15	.	CASSEERGTNTEAFF
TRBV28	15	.	CASSLGAGVSYEQYF
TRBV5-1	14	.	CASSLDPGSGGYTF
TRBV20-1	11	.	CSANRLYEQYF
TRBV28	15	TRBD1	CASSSRQGPFAEQYF
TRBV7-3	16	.	CASSLSYRRGNTEAFF
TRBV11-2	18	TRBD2	CASSFGLAGTRGGNEQFF
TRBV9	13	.	CASSANDNTEAFF
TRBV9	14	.	CASSVDGGNQPQHF
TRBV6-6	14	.	CASSYGQASGELFF
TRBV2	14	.	CASSVSRAANEQFF